This T cell receptor beta chain came from a study of blood T cells in healthy people across ages. The CDR3 loop spans 14 amino acids. The second PCR ran roughly 6 to 11 cycles with a sample-barcoded 5' primer and J-beta primers. Using its own MiXCR run on the 5' RACE reads, TCRdb lists one record per CDR3 protein. The table records 650,000 to 800,000 distinct CDR3 sequences, 44% of them present only once. This clonotype came up a few times. Researchers isolated at least 6 million PBMCs per sample. This sequence originates from a man aged 55 to 70 in good health. Sample: blood. The chain links TRBV21-1 to TRBJ1-2; the tabulated D call, TRBD1, remains unverified against the DNA. TRBV21-1 corresponds to a pseudogene. CDR3 nucleotide sequence: TGTGCCAGCAGCAAATTAGGCGCGGTAAATGGCTACACCTTC. Translation gives CASSKLGAVNGYTF.